This passage covers 17 T cell receptor beta chains from one sample sequenced in a study of blood T cell repertoires in COVID-19. Profiling relied on immunoSEQ multiplex PCR, and the TCRdb table lists in-frame clones only, not all of them. The sample has 200,000 or so clones, roughly 79% seen once. The sequencing input was peripheral blood. These receptors came from a woman of 80 years or more with COVID-19, enrolled during active disease.

The chain recombines TRBV19 with TRBJ2-7, with TRBD1 identical over 8 bases. V dropped 3 bases and J dropped 6; count of bases not matched to a gene: 4. Germline V gene sequence: CDR1 LNHDA, CDR2 SQIVND (reference sequence). The CDR3 is made up of 13 amino acids. For the CDR3, the DNA is TGTGCCAGTAGTATGCAGGGGGCGCCCGAGCAGTACTTC. It translates to CASSMQGAPEQYF.

This clone was found a few times. The chain carries TRBV29-1 and TRBJ2-7; 7 positions match TRBD1. Germline V gene data show CDR1 as SQVTM and CDR2 as ANQGSEA. CDR3 length equals 13 residues. V shed 6 bases and J 4 bases; nucleotides not matched to a gene: 9. For the CDR3, the DNA is TGCAGCGTGTCAAGGGGGCGGTCGTACGAGCAGTACTTC. This encodes CSVSRGRSYEQYF.

The rearrangement uses TRBV2 and TRBJ2-7, with 12 bases fitting TRBD2. CDR3 length: 18 residues. V shed 2 bases and J 2 bases; nucleotides not matched to a gene: 10. The V gene's germline CDR1 is SNHLY and CDR2 FYNNEI. DNA for the CDR3: TGTGCCAGCAGTGAACCAACCGGGACTAGCGGGTTTACCTACGAGCAGTACTTC. Protein product: CASSEPTGTSGFTYEQYF.

This clone was seen only a few times. The rearrangement links TRBV9 to TRBJ1-1, with a possible D match to TRBD1 (6 bases). Germline-derived CDR1 and CDR2 are SGDLS and YYNGEE. The CDR3 sequence is 14 residues long. Trimming removed 4 bases from V and 5 bases from J, with 15 bases in between. The chain's CDR3 is CASSKGGVETEAFF. CDR3 nucleotide sequence: TGTGCCAGCAGCAAAGGGGGGGTAGAGACTGAAGCTTTCTTT. Full variable domain (remainder filled in from reference TRBV9 and TRBJ1-1): DSGVTQTPKHLITATGQRVTLRCSPRSGDLSVYWYQQSLDQGLQFLIQYYNGEERAKGNILERFSAQQFPDLHSELNLSSLELGDSALYFCASSKGGVETEAFFGQGTRLTVV.

J is TRBJ2-1 and V is TRBV28, with D unclear. Looked up from germline, CDR1 is MDHEN and CDR2 is SYDVKM. The CDR3 consists of 13 residues. V shed 3 bases and J shed 6 bases, with 9 bases lying between them. The CDR3 DNA reads TGTGCCAGCAGTTTGTGGCCTCTCAATGAGCAGTTCTTC. Protein product: CASSLWPLNEQFF.

This clone has just one count. This chain links TRBV19 with TRBJ2-6; unclear D gene. Per the germline V gene, CDR1 is LNHDA and CDR2 is SQIVND (reference sequence). The CDR3 runs 17 residues. Trimming stripped 7 bases from V and 0 bases from J, with 16 bases between. Here the CDR3 DNA reads TGTGCCAGTACCCATCAGGCAAGCCTCTCTGGGGCCAACGTCCTGACTTTC. Protein product: CASTHQASLSGANVLTF.

The J gene is TRBJ1-1, the V gene TRBV19, with a tentative D call TRBD1 (6 bases). V lost 3 bases and J 5 bases, leaving 16 bases between the germline ends. The CDR3 covers 15 residues. The germline CDR1 and CDR2 sequences are LNHDA and SQIVND (reference sequence). The CDR3 DNA reads TGTGCCAGTAGTATCTGGGGAGGGGGGAAGACTGAAGCTTTCTTT. This codes for CASSIWGGGKTEAFF.

The V call is TRBV18, the J call TRBJ2-5; 9 bases align to TRBD1. The germline gives CDR1 KGHSH, CDR2 LQKENI. This CDR3 contains 15 residues. Losses at the gene ends were 4 bases for V and 2 bases for J; bases not matched to a gene: 5. CDR3 coding DNA: TGTGCCAGCTCACGCTCCGGGACAGGGCAAGAGACCCAGTACTTC. This codes for CASSRSGTGQETQYF.

The J gene is TRBJ2-7, the V gene TRBV6-6; 8 bases match TRBD1. The CDR3 totals 16 residues. CDR1 is MNHNY and CDR2 is SVGAGI in the germline V gene (reference sequence). Germline trimming cut 0 bases from V and 4 bases from J; bases unmatched to any gene: 8. The CDR3 nucleotides are TGTGCCAGCAGTTACTCTTTGTCAGGGGGCAGTTACGAGCAGTACTTC. Protein: CASSYSLSGGSYEQYF.

The chain links TRBV15 to TRBJ2-1; TRBD2 agrees at 13 bases. With V trimmed by 2 bases and J by 8 bases, 12 bases remained unmatched. This CDR3 is 18 amino acids long. Germline CDR1 is LNHNV and CDR2 is YYDKDF (reference sequence). CDR3: CATSRKPRTSGSFDEQFF. DNA of the CDR3: TGTGCCACCAGCAGAAAACCGAGGACTAGCGGGAGTTTTGATGAGCAGTTCTTC.

The genes are TRBV7-3 and TRBJ2-3; 10 nucleotides agree with TRBD2. V was clipped by 2 bases and J by 1 base; unmatched bases: 3. CDR1 SGHTA and CDR2 FQGTGA come from the germline V gene. The CDR3 is 16 amino acids. The CDR3 DNA is TGTGCCAGCAGCTTATTAGCGGGGGGACGCACAGATACGCAGTATTTT. Encoded protein: CASSLLAGGRTDTQYF.

This clone was seen just once. This chain joins TRBV7-9 and TRBJ2-7, with D possibly being TRBD1 (6 bases). CDR3 length equals 18 residues. Germline V lookup: CDR1 SEHNR, CDR2 FQNEAQ (reference sequence). V was shortened by 0 bases and J by 0 bases, with 18 bases between the two germline ends. CDR3 in amino acids: CASSLAAGEPLISYEQYF. CDR3 DNA sequence: TGTGCCAGCAGCTTAGCGGCAGGGGAACCCCTCATCTCCTACGAGCAGTACTTC.

The chain uses TRBV19 and TRBJ1-1; tentative D call: TRBD1 (5 bases). The germline V gene has CDR1 LNHDA and CDR2 SQIVND (reference sequence). The CDR3 has 15 residues. Trimming removed 3 bases at V and 1 base at J, with 12 bases between. The CDR3 bases are TGTGCCAGTAGTATTGGGGGGGTAAAGAACACTGAAGCTTTCTTT. Translating it yields CASSIGGVKNTEAFF.

This chain uses TRBV19 with TRBJ1-2; TRBD1 matches 7 bases. Per germline, CDR1 LNHDA and CDR2 SQIVND (reference sequence). This CDR3 is 15 amino acids long. V was clipped by 2 bases and J by 4 bases; unmatched bases: 7. DNA of the CDR3: TGTGCCAGTAGTATAACTGACAGGGCCCTCTATGGCTACACCTTC. Translation: CASSITDRALYGYTF.

The rearrangement uses TRBV4-2 and TRBJ1-4, with unresolved D. Trimming stripped 0 bases from V and 8 bases from J, with 13 bases between. The CDR3 sequence is 15 residues long. Germline CDR1 is LGHNA and CDR2 is YNFKEQ. The CDR3 loop reads CASSQDKTRREKLFF. CDR3 nucleotides: TGTGCCAGCAGCCAAGATAAGACCCGGCGGGAAAAACTGTTTTTT.

The J gene is TRBJ2-1, the V gene TRBV6-5; D gene ambiguous. CDR3 size: 16 residues. The V end lost 3 bases, the J end lost 4 bases, and 16 bases lay between the germline ends. Germline CDR1 reads MNHEY; CDR2 reads SVGAGI. This CDR3 is CASSYGSRRSYNEQFF. CDR3 nucleotides: TGTGCCAGCAGTTATGGTTCGAGACGGAGTTACAATGAGCAGTTCTTC.

The V and J genes are TRBV7-8 and TRBJ2-4, with 12 bases identical to TRBD2. The junction had 8 bases not matched to a gene; V was cut back by 5 bases and J by 0 bases. CDR1 and CDR2 (germline): SGHVS, FQNEAQ. The CDR3 covers 18 residues. In DNA form, the CDR3 reads TGTGCCAGCAGCCTAGGGACTAGCGGGCCAGTAGCCAAAAACATTCAGTACTTC. It yields the protein CASSLGTSGPVAKNIQYF. Using reference TRBV7-8 and TRBJ2-4 for the parts outside the CDR3, the full variable domain is GAGVSQSPRYKVAKRGQDVALRCDPISGHVSLFWYQQALGQGPEFLTYFQNEAQLDKSGLPSDRFFAERPEGSVSTLKIQRTQQEDSAVYLCASSLGTSGPVAKNIQYFGAGTRLSVL.